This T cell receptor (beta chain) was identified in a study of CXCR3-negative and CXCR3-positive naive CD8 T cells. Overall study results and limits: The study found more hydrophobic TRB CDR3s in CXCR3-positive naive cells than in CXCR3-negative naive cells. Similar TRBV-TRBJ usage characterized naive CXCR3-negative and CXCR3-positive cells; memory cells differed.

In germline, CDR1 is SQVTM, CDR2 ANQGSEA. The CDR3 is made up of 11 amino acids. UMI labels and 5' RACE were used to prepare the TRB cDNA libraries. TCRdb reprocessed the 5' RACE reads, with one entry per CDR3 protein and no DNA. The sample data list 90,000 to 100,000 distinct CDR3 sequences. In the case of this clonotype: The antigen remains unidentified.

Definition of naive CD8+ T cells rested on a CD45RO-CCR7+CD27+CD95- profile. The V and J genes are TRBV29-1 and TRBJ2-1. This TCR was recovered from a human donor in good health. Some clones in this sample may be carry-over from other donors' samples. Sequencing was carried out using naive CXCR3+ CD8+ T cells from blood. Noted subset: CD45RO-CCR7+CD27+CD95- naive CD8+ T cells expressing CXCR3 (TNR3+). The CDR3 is CSVEYVNEQFF.